This T cell receptor beta chain comes out of a study of T cell changes during pregnancy in multiple sclerosis. The table came from immunoSEQ multiplex PCR; TCRdb's copy has only in-frame clones and leaves some out. The sample lists 85,000 to 130,000 clones, 94% occurring once. Sequencing was performed on peripheral blood, taken before pregnancy. The sequence was collected from a female donor with multiple sclerosis, enrolled in a pregnancy study.

CDR3 sequence reads: CASSLRSLYEQYF. DNA of the CDR3: TGTGCCAGCAGTTTACGGAGTCTCTACGAGCAGTACTTC. V is TRBV28 and J is TRBJ2-7; no reliable D call. The CDR3 is 13 amino acids. Per the germline V gene, CDR1 is MDHEN and CDR2 is SYDVKM. The V and J ends lost 2 bases and 3 bases respectively, with 8 bases between them.